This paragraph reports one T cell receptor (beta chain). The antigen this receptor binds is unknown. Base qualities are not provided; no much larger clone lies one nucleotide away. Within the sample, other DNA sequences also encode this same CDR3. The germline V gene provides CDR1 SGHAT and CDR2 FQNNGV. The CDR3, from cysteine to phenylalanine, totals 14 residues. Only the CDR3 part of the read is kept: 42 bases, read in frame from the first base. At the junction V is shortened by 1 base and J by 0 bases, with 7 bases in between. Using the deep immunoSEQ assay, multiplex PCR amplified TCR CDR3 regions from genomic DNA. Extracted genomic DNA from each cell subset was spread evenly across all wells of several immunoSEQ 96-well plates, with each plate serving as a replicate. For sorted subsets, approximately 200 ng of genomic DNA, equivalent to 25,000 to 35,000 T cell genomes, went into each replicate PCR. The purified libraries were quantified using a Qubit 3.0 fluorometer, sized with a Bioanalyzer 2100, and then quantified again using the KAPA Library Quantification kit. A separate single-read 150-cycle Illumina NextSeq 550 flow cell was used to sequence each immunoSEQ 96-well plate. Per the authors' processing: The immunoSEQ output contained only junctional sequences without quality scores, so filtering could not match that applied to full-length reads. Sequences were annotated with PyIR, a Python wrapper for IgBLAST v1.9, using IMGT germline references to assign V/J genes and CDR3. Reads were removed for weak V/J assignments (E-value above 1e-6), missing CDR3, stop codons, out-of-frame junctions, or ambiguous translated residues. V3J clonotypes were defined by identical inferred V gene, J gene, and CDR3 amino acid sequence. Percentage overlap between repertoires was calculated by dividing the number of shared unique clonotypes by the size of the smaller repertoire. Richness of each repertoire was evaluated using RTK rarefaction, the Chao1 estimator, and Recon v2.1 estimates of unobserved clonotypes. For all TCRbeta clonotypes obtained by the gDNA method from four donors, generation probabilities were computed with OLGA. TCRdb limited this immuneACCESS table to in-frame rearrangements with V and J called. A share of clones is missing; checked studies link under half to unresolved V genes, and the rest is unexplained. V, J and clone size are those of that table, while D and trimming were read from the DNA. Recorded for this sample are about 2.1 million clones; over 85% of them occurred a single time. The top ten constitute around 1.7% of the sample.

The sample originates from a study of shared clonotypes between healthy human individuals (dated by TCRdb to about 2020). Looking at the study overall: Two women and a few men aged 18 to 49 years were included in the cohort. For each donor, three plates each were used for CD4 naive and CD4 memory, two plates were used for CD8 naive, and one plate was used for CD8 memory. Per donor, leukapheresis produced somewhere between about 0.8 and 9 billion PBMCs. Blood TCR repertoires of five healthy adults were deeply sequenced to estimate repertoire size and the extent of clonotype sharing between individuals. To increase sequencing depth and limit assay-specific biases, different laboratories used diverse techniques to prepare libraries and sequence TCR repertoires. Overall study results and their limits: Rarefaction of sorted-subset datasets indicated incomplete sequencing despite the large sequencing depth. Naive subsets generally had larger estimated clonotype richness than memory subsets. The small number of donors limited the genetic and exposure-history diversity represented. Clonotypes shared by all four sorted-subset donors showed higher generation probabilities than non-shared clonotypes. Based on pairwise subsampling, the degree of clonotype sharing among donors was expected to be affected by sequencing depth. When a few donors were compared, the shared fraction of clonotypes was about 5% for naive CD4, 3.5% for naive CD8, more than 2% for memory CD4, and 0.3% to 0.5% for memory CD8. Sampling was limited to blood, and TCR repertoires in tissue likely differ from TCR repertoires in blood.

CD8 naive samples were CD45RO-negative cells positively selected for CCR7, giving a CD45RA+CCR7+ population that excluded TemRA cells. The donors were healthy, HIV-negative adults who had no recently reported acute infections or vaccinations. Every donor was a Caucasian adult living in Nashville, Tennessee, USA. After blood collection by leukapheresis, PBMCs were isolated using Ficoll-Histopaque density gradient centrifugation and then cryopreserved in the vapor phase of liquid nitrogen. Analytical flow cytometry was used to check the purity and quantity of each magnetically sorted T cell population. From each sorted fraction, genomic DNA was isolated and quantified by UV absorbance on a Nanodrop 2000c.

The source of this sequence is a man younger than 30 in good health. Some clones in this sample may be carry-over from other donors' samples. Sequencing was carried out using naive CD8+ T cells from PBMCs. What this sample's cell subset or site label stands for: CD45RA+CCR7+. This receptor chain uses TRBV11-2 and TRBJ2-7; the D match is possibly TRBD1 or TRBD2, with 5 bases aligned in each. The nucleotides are TGTGCCAGCAGCTTAGGGGGGAGCTCCTACGAGCAGTACTTC. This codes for CASSLGGSSYEQYF.